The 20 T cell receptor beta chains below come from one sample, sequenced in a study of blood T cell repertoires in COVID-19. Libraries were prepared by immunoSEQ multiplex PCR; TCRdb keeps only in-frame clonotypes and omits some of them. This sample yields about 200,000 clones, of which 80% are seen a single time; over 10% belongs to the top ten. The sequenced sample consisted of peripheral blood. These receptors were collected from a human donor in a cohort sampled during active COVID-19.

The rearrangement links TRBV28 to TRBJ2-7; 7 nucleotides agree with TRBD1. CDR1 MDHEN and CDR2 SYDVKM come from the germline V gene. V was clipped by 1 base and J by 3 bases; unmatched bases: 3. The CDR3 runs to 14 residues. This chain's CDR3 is CASSLSAGGYEQYF. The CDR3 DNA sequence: TGTGCCAGCAGTTTATCCGCAGGGGGCTACGAGCAGTACTTC.

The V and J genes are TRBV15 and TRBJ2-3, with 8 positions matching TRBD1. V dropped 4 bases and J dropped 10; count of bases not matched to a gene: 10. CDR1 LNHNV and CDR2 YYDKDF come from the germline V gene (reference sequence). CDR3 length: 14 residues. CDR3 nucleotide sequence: TGTGCCACCAGCATCACGACAGGGGACCGGGCGCAGTATTTT. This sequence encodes CATSITTGDRAQYF.

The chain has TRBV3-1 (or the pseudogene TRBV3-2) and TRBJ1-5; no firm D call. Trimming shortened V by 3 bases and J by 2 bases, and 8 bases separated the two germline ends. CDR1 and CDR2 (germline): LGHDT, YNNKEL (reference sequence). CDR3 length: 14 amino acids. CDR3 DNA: TGTGCCAGCAGCCAGGGCTCGGGCAATCAGCCCCAGCATTTT. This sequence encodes CASSQGSGNQPQHF.

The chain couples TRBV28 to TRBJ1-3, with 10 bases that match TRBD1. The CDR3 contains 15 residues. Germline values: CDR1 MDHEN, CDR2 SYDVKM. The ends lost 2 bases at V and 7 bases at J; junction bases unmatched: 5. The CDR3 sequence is CASSLPTGGGNTIYF. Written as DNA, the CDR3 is TGTGCCAGCAGTTTACCGACAGGGGGCGGGAACACCATATATTTT.

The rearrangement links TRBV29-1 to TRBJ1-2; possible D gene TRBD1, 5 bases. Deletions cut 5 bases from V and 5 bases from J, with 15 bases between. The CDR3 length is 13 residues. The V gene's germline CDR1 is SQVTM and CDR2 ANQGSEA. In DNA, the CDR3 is TGCAGCGTTCCCCCCGCAGGGCGATATGGCTACACCTTC. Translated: CSVPPAGRYGYTF.

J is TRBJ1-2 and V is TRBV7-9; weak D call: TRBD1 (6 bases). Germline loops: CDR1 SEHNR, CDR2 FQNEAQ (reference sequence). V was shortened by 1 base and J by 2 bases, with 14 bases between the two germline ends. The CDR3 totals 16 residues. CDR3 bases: TGTGCCAGCAGCTTAGGGAGACAGGATTTCAACTATGGCTACACCTTC. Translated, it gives CASSLGRQDFNYGYTF. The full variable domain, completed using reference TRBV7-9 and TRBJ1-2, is DTGVSQNPRHKITKRGQNVTFRCDPISEHNRLYWYRQTLGQGPEFLTYFQNEAQLEKSRLLSDRFSAERPKGSFSTLEIQRTEQGDSAMYLCASSLGRQDFNYGYTFGSGTRLTVV.

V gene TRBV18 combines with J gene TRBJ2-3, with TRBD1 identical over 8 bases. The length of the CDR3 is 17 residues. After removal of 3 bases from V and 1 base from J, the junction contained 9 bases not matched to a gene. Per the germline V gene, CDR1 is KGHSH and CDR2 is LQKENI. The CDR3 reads CASSPYPTTGGTDTQYF. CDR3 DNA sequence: TGTGCCAGCTCACCTTATCCTACGACAGGGGGCACAGATACGCAGTATTTT.

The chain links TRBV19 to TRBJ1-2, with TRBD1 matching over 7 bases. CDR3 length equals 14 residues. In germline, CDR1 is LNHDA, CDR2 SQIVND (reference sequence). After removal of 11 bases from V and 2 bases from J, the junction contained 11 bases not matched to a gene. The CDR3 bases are TGTGCCTGCCGGGACAGAGCGACGAACTATGGCTACACCTTC. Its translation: CACRDRATNYGYTF.

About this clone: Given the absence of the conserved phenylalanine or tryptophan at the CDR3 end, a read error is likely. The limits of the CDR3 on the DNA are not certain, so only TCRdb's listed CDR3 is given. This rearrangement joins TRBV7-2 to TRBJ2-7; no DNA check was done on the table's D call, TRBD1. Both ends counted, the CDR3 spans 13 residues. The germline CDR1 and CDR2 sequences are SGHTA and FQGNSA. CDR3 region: CASSAPGQYTPQA.

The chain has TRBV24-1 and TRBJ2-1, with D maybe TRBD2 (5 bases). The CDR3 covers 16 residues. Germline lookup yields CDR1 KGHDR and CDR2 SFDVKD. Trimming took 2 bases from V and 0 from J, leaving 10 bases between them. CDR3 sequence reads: CATSDSHGVSYNEQFF. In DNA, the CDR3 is TGTGCCACCAGTGATTCCCACGGGGTCTCCTACAATGAGCAGTTCTTC.

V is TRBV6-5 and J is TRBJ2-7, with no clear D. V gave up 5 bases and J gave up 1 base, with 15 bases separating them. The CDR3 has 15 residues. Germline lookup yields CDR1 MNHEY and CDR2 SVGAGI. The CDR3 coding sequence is TGTGCCAGCAGTCCAAAAGACTTATATTCCTACGAGCAGTACTTC. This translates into CASSPKDLYSYEQYF.

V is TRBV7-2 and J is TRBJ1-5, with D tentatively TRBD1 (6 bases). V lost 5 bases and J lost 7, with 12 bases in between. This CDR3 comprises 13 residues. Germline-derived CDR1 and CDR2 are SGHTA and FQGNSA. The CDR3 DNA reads TGTGCCAGCAGCATAAACAGGGACCAGCCCCAGCATTTT. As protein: CASSINRDQPQHF.

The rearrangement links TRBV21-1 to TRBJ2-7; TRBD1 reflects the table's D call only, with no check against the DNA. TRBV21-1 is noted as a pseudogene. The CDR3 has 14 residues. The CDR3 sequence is CASSNRQGIYEQYF. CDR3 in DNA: TGTGCCAGCAGCAATCGTCAGGGTATATACGAGCAGTACTTC.

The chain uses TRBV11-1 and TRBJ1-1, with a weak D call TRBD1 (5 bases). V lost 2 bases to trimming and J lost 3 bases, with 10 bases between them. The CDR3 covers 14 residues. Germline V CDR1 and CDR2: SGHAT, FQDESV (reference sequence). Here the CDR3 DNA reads TGTGCCAGCAGCTTAATCAGCAGGGACACTGAAGCTTTCTTT. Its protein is CASSLISRDTEAFF.

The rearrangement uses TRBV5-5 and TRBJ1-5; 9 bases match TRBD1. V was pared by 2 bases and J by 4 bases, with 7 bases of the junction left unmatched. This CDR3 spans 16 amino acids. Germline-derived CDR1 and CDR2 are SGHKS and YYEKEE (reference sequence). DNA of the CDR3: TGTGCCAGCAGCTTCCTGGGACAGGGTTTAAATCAGCCCCAGCATTTT. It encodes CASSFLGQGLNQPQHF.

DNA for the CDR3: TGCGCCAGCAGCCAAGATCCTGGGCGGGACCTCCTCCGGGGTGAGCAGTTCTTC. Translating it yields CASSQDPGRDLLRGEQFF. V usage is TRBV4-1 and J usage is TRBJ2-1; maybe TRBD2 (6 bases). The V gene lost 0 bases and the J gene lost 9 bases, with 24 bases spanning the gap. The germline V gene has CDR1 MGHRA and CDR2 YSYEKL. This CDR3 is 18 amino acids long.

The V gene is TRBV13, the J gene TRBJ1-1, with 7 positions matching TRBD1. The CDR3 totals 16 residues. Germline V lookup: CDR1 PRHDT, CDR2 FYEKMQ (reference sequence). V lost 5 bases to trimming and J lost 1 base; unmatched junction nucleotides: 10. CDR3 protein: CASSQIGQAWNTEAFF. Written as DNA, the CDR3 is TGTGCCAGCAGCCAGATTGGACAGGCTTGGAACACTGAAGCTTTCTTT. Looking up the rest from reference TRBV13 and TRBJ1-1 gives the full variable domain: AAGVIQSPRHLIKEKRETATLKCYPIPRHDTVYWYQQGPGQDPQFLISFYEKMQSDKGSIPDRFSAQQFSDYHSELNMSSLELGDSALYFCASSQIGQAWNTEAFFGQGTRLTVV.

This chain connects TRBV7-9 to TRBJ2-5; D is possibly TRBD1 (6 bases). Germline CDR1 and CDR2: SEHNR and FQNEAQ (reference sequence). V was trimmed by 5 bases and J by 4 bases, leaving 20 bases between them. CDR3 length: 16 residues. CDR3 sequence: CASSTRQVVLGETQYF. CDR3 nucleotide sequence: TGTGCCAGCAGCACTAGACAGGTTGTACTGGGAGAGACCCAGTACTTC. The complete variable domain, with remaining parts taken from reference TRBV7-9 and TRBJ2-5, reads DTGVSQNPRHKITKRGQNVTFRCDPISEHNRLYWYRQTLGQGPEFLTYFQNEAQLEKSRLLSDRFSAERPKGSFSTLEIQRTEQGDSAMYLCASSTRQVVLGETQYFGPGTRLLVL.

CDR3 sequence (DNA): TGTGCCAGCGGGCCCCTTAGGGGCGAGCAGTACTTC. This translates into CASGPLRGEQYF. The chain couples TRBV2 to TRBJ2-7, with D perhaps matching TRBD1 (5 bases). Looked up from germline, CDR1 is SNHLY and CDR2 is FYNNEI. The CDR3 totals 12 residues. Trimming stripped 8 bases from V and 6 bases from J, with 14 bases between.

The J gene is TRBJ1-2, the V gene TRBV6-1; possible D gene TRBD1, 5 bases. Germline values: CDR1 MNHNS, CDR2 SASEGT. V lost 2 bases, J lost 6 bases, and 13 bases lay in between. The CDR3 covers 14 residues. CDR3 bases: TGTGCCAGCAGTGAATGGGGCAGGGAAGATGGCTACACCTTC. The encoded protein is CASSEWGREDGYTF.